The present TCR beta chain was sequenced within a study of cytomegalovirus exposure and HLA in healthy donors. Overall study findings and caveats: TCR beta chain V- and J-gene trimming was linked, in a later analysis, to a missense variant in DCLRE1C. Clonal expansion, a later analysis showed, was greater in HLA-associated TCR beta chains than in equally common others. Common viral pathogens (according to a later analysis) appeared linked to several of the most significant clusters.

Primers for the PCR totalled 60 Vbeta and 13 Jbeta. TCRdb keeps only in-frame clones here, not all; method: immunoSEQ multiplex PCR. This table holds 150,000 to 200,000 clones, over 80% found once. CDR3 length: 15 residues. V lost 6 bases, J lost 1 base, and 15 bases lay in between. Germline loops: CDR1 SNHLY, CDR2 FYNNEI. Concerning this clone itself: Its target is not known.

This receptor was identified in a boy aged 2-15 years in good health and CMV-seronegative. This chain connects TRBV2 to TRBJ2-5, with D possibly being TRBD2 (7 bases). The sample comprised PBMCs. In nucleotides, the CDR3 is TGTGCCAGCAGAGCCGCGGGGGCCCTCCAAGAGACCCAGTACTTC. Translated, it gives CASRAAGALQETQYF.